This T cell receptor beta chain was obtained from a study of human T cells and chemical hapten exposure. In TCRdb, the RACE reads were re-called with MiXCR into one record per CDR3 protein. The profile shows approximately 320,000 distinct CDR3 sequences, around 5.5% of them singletons. The sample holds many counts of this clonotype. The time point denotes: pre-sensitization, week 0. Treatment: therapeutic diphenylcyclopropenone sensitization with weekly scalp DPC. This specimen consisted of whole blood, obtained in connection with sensitization to the hapten diphenylcyclopropenone (DPC). The TCR comes from a young woman with alopecia areata. Some clones in this sample may be carry-over from other donors' samples.

In nucleotides, the CDR3 is TGTGCCAGCCTAAAACTAGCGGGGAGGGGAGATACGCAGTATTTT. Translated, it gives CASLKLAGRGDTQYF. This chain uses TRBV6-1 with TRBJ2-3; 10 bases fit TRBD2. Trimming at V came to 8 bases and at J to 5 bases, leaving 10 bases not matched to a gene. Looked up from germline, CDR1 is MNHNS and CDR2 is SASEGT. The CDR3 consists of 15 residues.